Given below is one T cell receptor beta chain in context. Profiled with immunoSEQ multiplex PCR; TCRdb holds only in-frame clones, not every one. The sample yields 95,000 to 130,000 clones, approximately 92% seen once. The germline gives CDR1 SGHDT, CDR2 YYEEEE. With 0 bases removed from V and 2 bases from J, the gap between germline ends came to 10 bases. The CDR3 has 15 residues. The data originate from a study of control samples from healthy donors and cancer patients. The TCR sequence derives from a woman in her 50s with colorectal cancer. The sequenced sample was PBMCs. The chain combines TRBV5-6 with TRBJ2-3, with D perhaps being TRBD1 or TRBD2 (5 bases each). The CDR3 loop is CASSLGGSITDTQYF. The CDR3 DNA reads as TGTGCCAGCAGCTTGGGGGGGTCGATCACAGATACGCAGTATTTT.